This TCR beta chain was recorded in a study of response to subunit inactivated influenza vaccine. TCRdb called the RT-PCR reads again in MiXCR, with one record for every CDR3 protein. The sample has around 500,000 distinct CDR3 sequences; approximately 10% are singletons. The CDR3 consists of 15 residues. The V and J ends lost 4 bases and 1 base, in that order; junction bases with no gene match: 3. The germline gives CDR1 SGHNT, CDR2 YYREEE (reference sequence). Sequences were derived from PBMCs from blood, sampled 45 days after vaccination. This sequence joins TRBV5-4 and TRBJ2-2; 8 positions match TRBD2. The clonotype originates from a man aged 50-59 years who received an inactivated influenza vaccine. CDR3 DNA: TGTGCCAGCAGCATGACTAGCGAGAACACCGGGGAGCTGTTTTTT. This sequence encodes CASSMTSENTGELFF. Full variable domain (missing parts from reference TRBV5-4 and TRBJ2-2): ETGVTQSPTHLIKTRGQQVTLRCSSQSGHNTVSWYQQALGQGPQFIFQYYREEENGRGNFPPRFSGLQFPNYSSELNVNALELDDSALYLCASSMTSENTGELFFGEGSRLTVL.